This T cell receptor (beta chain) came from a study of T cell changes during pregnancy in multiple sclerosis. Some clones are missing from TCRdb's copy, which holds only in-frame ones; the method was immunoSEQ multiplex PCR. This sample has over 55,000 clones, with around 94% found just once. The germline CDR1 and CDR2 sequences are ENHRY and SYGVKD. The CDR3 sequence is 20 residues long. Trimming took 6 bases from V and 7 from J; bases not matched to a gene: 23. The genes are TRBV10-3 and TRBJ2-4, with 11 bases fitting TRBD2. The sequence came from a female donor in good health, enrolled as a control in a pregnancy study. The specimen was CD8+ T cells from peripheral blood mononuclear cells, collected in the third trimester of pregnancy. As DNA, the CDR3 is TGTGCCATCAGCCCCACGGAGACCATAGCGGGGGGGCGATCATTCAACATTCAGTACTTC. It is translated as CAISPTETIAGGRSFNIQYF.